A selection of T cell receptor beta chains follows, all from one sample in a study of blood T cell repertoires in COVID-19. The data were produced by immunoSEQ multiplex PCR, yet TCRdb's version contains in-frame clones alone and is incomplete. The profile shows roughly 380,000 clones, around 85% of them singletons. Sequencing was carried out using peripheral blood. These receptors were collected from a woman aged 18-29 years with acute or convalescent COVID-19. CDR3s include the opening cysteine and the closing phenylalanine or tryptophan. The D gene is left open where the match is weak. Only part of the rows carry a size: once, few, many, or a class if the clone is expanded.

D gene: TRBD2
V gene: TRBV5-4
J gene: TRBJ2-3
clone size: few
CDR3 protein: CASSSAGTRVTDTQYF
CDR3 DNA: TGTGCCAGCAGCTCGGCCGGGACTAGAGTCACAGATACGCAGTATTTT

D gene: .
V gene: TRBV5-8
J gene: TRBJ2-3
clone size: .
CDR3 protein: CASSLIRGSTDTQYF
CDR3 DNA: TGTGCCAGCAGCTTGATAAGGGGCTCCACTGATACGCAGTATTTT

D gene: TRBD1
V gene: TRBV10-3
J gene: TRBJ1-2
clone size: .
CDR3 protein: CAISANSGGIYGYTF
CDR3 DNA: TGTGCCATCAGTGCCAACTCAGGGGGCATCTATGGCTACACCTTC

D gene: TRBD1
V gene: TRBV3-1/TRBV3-2
J gene: TRBJ1-2
clone size: .
CDR3 protein: CASSQDARGPAGYTF
CDR3 DNA: TGTGCCAGCAGCCAAGATGCCAGGGGGCCGGCTGGCTACACCTTC

D gene: TRBD2
V gene: TRBV29-1
J gene: TRBJ2-1
clone size: .
CDR3 protein: CSVLAGGPYNEQFF
CDR3 DNA: TGCAGCGTTTTAGCGGGAGGGCCATACAATGAGCAGTTCTTC

D gene: .
V gene: TRBV7-9
J gene: TRBJ2-2
clone size: .
CDR3 protein: CASSVDSVDTGELFF
CDR3 DNA: TGTGCCAGCAGCGTAGATAGCGTGGACACCGGGGAGCTGTTTTTT

D gene: TRBD1
V gene: TRBV7-9
J gene: TRBJ1-4
clone size: .
CDR3 protein: CASSLNTGGNEKLFF
CDR3 DNA: TGTGCCAGCAGCTTAAACACAGGGGGGAATGAAAAACTGTTTTTT

D gene: .
V gene: TRBV12-3/TRBV12-4
J gene: TRBJ2-4
clone size: .
CDR3 protein: CASSPILTTQYF
CDR3 DNA: TGTGCCAGCAGTCCCATACTAACAACTCAGTACTTC

D gene: .
V gene: TRBV5-1
J gene: TRBJ2-3
clone size: .
CDR3 protein: CASRRTRSTDTQYF
CDR3 DNA: TGCGCCAGCAGAAGAACTAGGTCCACAGATACGCAGTATTTT

D gene: .
V gene: TRBV6-1
J gene: TRBJ1-4
clone size: .
CDR3 protein: CASSDGRATNEKLFF
CDR3 DNA: TGTGCCAGCAGTGATGGGCGGGCAACTAATGAAAAACTGTTTTTT

D gene: TRBD1
V gene: TRBV24-1
J gene: TRBJ2-1
clone size: once
CDR3 protein: CATRHRDSSYNEQFF
CDR3 DNA: TGTGCCACCAGGCACCGGGACAGCTCCTACAATGAGCAGTTCTTC

D gene: .
V gene: TRBV19
J gene: TRBJ1-5
clone size: .
CDR3 protein: CASSISYSNQPQHF
CDR3 DNA: TGTGCCAGTAGTATCAGTTATAGCAATCAGCCCCAGCATTTT

D gene: .
V gene: TRBV9
J gene: TRBJ2-3
clone size: .
CDR3 protein: CASSVEGGSTDTQYF
CDR3 DNA: TGTGCCAGCAGCGTAGAGGGCGGGTCCACAGATACGCAGTATTTT

D gene: TRBD2
V gene: TRBV5-1
J gene: TRBJ2-5
clone size: .
CDR3 protein: CASSGAAGGLETQYF
CDR3 DNA: TGCGCCAGCAGCGGCGCAGCGGGGGGTCTAGAGACCCAGTACTTC

D gene: TRBD1
V gene: TRBV19
J gene: TRBJ1-2
clone size: .
CDR3 protein: CASSIEEGAYGYTF
CDR3 DNA: TGTGCCAGTAGTATTGAAGAGGGGGCTTATGGCTACACCTTC

D gene: TRBD1
V gene: TRBV28
J gene: TRBJ2-2
clone size: .
CDR3 protein: CASASGTGATGELFF
CDR3 DNA: TGTGCCAGCGCCTCCGGGACAGGGGCCACCGGGGAGCTGTTTTTT

D gene: TRBD1
V gene: TRBV7-3
J gene: TRBJ1-1
clone size: .
CDR3 protein: CASSRGGEGTEAFF
CDR3 DNA: TGTGCCAGCAGCCGAGGGGGCGAAGGCACTGAAGCTTTCTTT

D gene: TRBD2
V gene: TRBV2
J gene: TRBJ2-3
clone size: .
CDR3 protein: CASSATGTSSTDTQYF
CDR3 DNA: TGTGCCAGCAGCGCAACCGGGACTAGCTCCACAGATACGCAGTATTTT